The subject of this entry is one T cell receptor (beta chain). Its target is unknown. Measured with immunoSEQ multiplex PCR; TCRdb has only the in-frame clones, and not every one. The sample lists about 50,000 clones; about 91% were seen once. This record comes from a study of CD4+ T cells in melanoma. The CDR3 has 15 amino acids. Deletions cut 0 bases from V and 3 bases from J, with 13 bases between. Germline CDR1 SGHRS, CDR2 YFSETQ. The study, taken as a whole, reports: CD8+ T cell, macrophage and B cell function reportedly correlated with neoantigen-specific CD4+ T cells. Diverse differentiation states were reported for melanoma neoantigen-specific CD4+ T cells.

The V call is TRBV5-1, the J call TRBJ2-7; tentative D call: TRBD1 (5 bases). This clonotype was obtained from a human donor with melanoma. The sample consisted of peripheral blood. CDR3 protein: CASSLGRVSSYEQYF. CDR3 DNA: TGCGCCAGCAGCTTGGGCAGGGTTTCAAGCTACGAGCAGTACTTC. Filled out from reference TRBV5-1 and TRBJ2-7, the complete variable domain reads KAGVTQTPRYLIKTRGQQVTLSCSPISGHRSVSWYQQTPGQGLQFLFEYFSETQRNKGNFPGRFSGRQFSNSRSEMNVSTLELGDSALYLCASSLGRVSSYEQYFGPGTRLTVT.